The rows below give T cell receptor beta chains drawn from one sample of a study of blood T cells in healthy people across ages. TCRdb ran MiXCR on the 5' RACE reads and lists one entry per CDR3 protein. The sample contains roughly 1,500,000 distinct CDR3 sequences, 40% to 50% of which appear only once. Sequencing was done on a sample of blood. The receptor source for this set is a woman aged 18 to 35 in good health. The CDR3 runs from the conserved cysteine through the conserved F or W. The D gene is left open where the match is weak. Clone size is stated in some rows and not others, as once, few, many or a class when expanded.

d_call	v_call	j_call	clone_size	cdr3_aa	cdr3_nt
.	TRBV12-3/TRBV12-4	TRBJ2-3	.	CASSPLRYTQYF	TGTGCCAGCAGCCCCCTCCGCTATACGCAGTATTTT
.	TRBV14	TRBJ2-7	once	CASSSSGGGRYGQYF	TGTGCCAGCAGCTCGTCCGGAGGGGGCAGATACGGGCAGTACTTC
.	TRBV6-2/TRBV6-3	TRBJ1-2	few	CASSYSGHYGYTF	TGTGCCAGCAGTTACTCGGGCCACTATGGCTACACCTTC
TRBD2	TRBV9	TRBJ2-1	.	CASSETGLAGQETQFF	TGTGCCAGCAGCGAGACGGGACTAGCGGGGCAAGAGACCCAGTTCTTC
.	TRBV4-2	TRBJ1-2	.	CASSHPIGGGDYGYTF	TGTGCCAGCAGCCATCCCATCGGGGGGGGTGACTATGGCTACACCTTC
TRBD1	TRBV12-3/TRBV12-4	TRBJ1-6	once	CASSRRGANSPLHF	TGTGCCAGCAGCCGCAGGGGGGCTAATTCACCCCTCCACTTT
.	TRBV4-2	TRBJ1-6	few	CASAIGSLHSPLHF	TGTGCCAGCGCCATAGGCTCCCTCCATTCACCCCTCCACTTT
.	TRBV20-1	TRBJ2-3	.	CSVVGLADTRYF	TGCAGTGTGGTAGGTCTCGCAGATACGCGGTATTTT
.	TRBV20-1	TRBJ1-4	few	CSVEIHEKLFF	TGCAGTGTGGAGATTCATGAAAAACTGTTTTTT
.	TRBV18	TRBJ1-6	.	CASSQTDGGFGSPLHF	TGTGCCAGCTCCCAGACAGATGGGGGATTCGGTTCACCCCTCCACTTT
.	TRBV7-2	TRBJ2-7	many	CASSLNGYYEQYF	TGTGCCAGCAGCTTGAACGGGTACTACGAGCAGTACTTC
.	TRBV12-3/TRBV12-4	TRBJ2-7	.	CASSFGGYTYEQYF	TGTGCCAGCAGTTTTGGGGGCTACACCTACGAGCAGTACTTC
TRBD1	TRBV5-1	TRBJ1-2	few	CASSLDGTGSGYTF	TGCGCCAGCAGCTTGGATGGGACAGGCAGTGGCTACACCTTC
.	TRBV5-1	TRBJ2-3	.	CASSKTWGTDTQYF	TGCGCCAGCAGCAAGACGTGGGGTACAGATACGCAGTATTTT
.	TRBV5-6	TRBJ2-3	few	CASSLDTVDTQYF	TGTGCCAGCAGCTTGGACACGGTGGATACGCAGTATTTT
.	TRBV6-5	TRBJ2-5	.	CASTLNFQETQYF	TGTGCCAGCACCCTCAACTTCCAAGAGACCCAGTACTTC
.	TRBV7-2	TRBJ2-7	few	CASSFGPIAYEQYF	TGTGCCAGCAGCTTCGGGCCCATCGCCTACGAGCAGTACTTC
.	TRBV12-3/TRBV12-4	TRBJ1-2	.	CASTETGRSSYGYTF	TGTGCCAGCACCGAAACAGGGCGGAGTAGCTATGGCTACACCTTC
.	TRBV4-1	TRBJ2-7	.	CASSQGLGDTERYEQYF	TGCGCCAGCAGCCAAGGGCTCGGGGACACGGAACGATACGAGCAGTACTTC
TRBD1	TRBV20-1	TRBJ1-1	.	CSATRTGWNTEAFF	TGCAGTGCTACGCGGACAGGGTGGAACACTGAAGCTTTCTTT
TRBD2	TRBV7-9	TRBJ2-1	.	CASSLTEGLAAYNAQFF	TGTGCCAGCAGCTTAACAGAAGGACTAGCGGCTTACAATGCGCAGTTCTTC
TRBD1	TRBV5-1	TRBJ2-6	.	CAGTPTGANSGANVLTF	TGCGCCGGCACCCCGACAGGGGCCAACTCTGGGGCCAACGTCCTGACTTTC
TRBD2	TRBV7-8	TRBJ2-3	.	CASSLEAGGTTDTQYF	TGTGCCAGCAGCTTAGAAGCGGGAGGGACCACAGATACGCAGTATTTT
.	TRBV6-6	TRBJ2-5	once	CASTPYPRPGKETQYF	TGTGCCAGCACCCCATACCCGCGGCCGGGAAAAGAGACCCAGTACTTC
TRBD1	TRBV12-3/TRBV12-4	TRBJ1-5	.	CASSLSGQGVNQPQHF	TGTGCCAGCAGTTTATCGGGACAGGGTGTCAATCAGCCCCAGCATTTT
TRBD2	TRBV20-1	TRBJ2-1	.	CSAISAGGLYEQFF	TGCAGTGCAATCTCCGCGGGGGGGCTGTATGAGCAGTTCTTC
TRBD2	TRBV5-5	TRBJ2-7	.	CASRSSGPGEQYF	TGTGCCAGCAGGTCTAGCGGACCGGGAGAGCAGTACTTC
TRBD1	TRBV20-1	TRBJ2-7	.	CSARPPGQAHEQYF	TGCAGTGCTCGGCCCCCGGGACAGGCCCACGAGCAGTACTTC
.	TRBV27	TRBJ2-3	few	CASSLGGGVRTDTQYF	TGTGCCAGCAGTTTAGGTGGCGGGGTTCGCACAGATACGCAGTATTTT
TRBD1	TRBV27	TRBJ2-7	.	CASSPGTGNPQSYEQYF	TGTGCCAGCAGTCCTGGGACAGGGAATCCCCAATCCTACGAGCAGTACTTC
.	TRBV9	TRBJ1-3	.	CASSVGVGSGNTIYF	TGTGCCAGCAGCGTAGGGGTTGGGTCTGGAAACACCATATATTTT
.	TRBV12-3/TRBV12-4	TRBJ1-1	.	CASSHGQTMNTEAFF	TGTGCCAGCAGCCACGGACAGACCATGAACACTGAAGCTTTCTTT
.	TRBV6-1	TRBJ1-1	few	CASTGPPGRAFF	TGTGCCAGCACCGGACCTCCAGGGAGGGCTTTCTTT
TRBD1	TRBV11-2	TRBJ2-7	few	CASSPRDSEQYF	TGTGCCAGCAGCCCTAGGGACAGCGAGCAGTACTTC
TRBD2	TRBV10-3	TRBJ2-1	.	CAIRGEGYNEQFF	TGTGCCATCAGGGGGGAGGGGTACAATGAGCAGTTCTTC
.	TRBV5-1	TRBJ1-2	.	CASSPRTANYGYTF	TGTGCCAGCAGTCCGCGGACAGCTAACTATGGCTACACCTTC
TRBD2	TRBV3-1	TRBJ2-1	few	CASSWDYHNEQFF	TGTGCCAGCTCCTGGGACTACCACAATGAGCAGTTCTTC
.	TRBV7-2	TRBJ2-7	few	CASSLQPSYEQYF	TGTGCCAGCAGCTTACAGCCCTCCTACGAGCAGTACTTC
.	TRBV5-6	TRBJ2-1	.	CASSGPRSSYNEQFF	TGTGCCAGCAGCGGGCCAAGGAGCTCCTACAATGAGCAGTTCTTC
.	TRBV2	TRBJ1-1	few	CASAKRAGDEAFF	TGTGCCAGTGCGAAAAGGGCAGGGGATGAAGCTTTCTTT
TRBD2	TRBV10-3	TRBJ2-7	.	CAIRISGRVDEQYF	TGTGCCATCAGAATTAGCGGGAGAGTGGACGAGCAGTACTTC
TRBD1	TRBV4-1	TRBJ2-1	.	CASSQETPAQTGDNEQFF	TGCGCCAGCAGCCAAGAAACCCCCGCCCAGACAGGGGACAATGAGCAGTTCTTC
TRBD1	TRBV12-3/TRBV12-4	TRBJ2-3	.	CASRVYRDSTDTQYF	TGTGCCAGCAGAGTTTATAGGGACAGTACAGATACGCAGTATTTT
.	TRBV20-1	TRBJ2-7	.	CSARVRKVTYEQYF	TGCAGTGCTAGAGTGCGTAAGGTTACCTACGAGCAGTACTTC
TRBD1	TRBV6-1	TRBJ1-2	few	CASAIDRGSSYGYTF	TGTGCCAGCGCGATCGACAGGGGGTCTTCCTATGGCTACACCTTC